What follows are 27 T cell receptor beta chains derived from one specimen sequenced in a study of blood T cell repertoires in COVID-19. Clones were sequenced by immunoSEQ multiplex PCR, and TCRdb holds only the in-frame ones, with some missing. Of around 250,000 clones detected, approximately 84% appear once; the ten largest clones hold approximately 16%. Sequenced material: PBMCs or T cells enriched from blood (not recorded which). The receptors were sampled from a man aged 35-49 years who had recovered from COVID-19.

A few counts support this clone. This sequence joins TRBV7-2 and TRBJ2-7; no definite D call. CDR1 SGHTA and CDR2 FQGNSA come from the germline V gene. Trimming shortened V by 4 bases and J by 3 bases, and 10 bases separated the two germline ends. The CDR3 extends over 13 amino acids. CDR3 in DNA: TGTGCCAGCAGCTCTTCGCATAGCTACGAGCAGTACTTC. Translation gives CASSSSHSYEQYF.

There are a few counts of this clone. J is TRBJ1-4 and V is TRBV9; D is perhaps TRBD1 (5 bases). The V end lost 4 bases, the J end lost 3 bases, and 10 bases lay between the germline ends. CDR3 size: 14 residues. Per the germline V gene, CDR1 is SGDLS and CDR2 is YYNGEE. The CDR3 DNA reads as TGTGCCAGCAGCCCAGGGTCCTCTAATGAAAAACTGTTTTTT. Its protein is CASSPGSSNEKLFF. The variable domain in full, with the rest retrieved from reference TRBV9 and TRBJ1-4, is DSGVTQTPKHLITATGQRVTLRCSPRSGDLSVYWYQQSLDQGLQFLIQYYNGEERAKGNILERFSAQQFPDLHSELNLSSLELGDSALYFCASSPGSSNEKLFFGSGTQLSVL.

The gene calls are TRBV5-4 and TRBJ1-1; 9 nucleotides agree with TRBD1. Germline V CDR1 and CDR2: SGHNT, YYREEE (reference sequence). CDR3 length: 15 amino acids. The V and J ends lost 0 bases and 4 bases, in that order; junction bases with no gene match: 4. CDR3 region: CASSLAGTGTTEAFF. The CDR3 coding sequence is TGTGCCAGCAGCTTGGCCGGGACAGGGACCACTGAAGCTTTCTTT.

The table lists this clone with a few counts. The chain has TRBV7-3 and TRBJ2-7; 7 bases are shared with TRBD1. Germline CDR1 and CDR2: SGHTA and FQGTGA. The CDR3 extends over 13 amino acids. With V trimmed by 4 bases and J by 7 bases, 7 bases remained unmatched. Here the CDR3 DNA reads TGTGCCAGCAGCTCAACAGGGGCCGGGGAGCAGTACTTC. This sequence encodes CASSSTGAGEQYF.

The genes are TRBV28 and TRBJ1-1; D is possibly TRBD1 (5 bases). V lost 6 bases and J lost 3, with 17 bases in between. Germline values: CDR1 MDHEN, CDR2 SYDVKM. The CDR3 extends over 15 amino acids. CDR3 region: CASRAPGLRDTEAFF. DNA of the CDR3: TGTGCCAGCAGAGCCCCAGGGCTCAGGGACACTGAAGCTTTCTTT.

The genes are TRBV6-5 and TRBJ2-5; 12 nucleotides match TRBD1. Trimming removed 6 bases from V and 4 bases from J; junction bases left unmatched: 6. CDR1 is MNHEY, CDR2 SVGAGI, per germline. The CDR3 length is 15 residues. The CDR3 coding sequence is TGTGCCAGCAGGCTGGAGGGACAGGGGGCAGAGACCCAGTACTTC. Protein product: CASRLEGQGAETQYF.

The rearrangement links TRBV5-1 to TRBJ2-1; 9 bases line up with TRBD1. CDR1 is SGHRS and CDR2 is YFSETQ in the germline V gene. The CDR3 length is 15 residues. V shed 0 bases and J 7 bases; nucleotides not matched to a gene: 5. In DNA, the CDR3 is TGCGCCAGCAGCTTGGTCGGGACAGGGATTAATGAGCAGTTCTTC. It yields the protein CASSLVGTGINEQFF.

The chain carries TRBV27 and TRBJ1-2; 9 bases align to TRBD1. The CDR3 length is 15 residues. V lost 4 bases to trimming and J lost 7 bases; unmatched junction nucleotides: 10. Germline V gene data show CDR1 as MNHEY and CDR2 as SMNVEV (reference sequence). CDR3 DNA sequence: TGTGCCAGCAGTTCAAGCAAGGACAGGGGTTTTGGCTACACCTTC. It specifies CASSSSKDRGFGYTF.

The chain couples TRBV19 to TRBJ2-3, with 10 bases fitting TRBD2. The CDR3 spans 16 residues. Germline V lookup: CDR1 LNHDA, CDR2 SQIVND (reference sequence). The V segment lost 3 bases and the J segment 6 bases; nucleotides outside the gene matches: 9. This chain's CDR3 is CASSMGPSGRRDTQYF. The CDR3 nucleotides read TGTGCCAGTAGTATGGGGCCTAGCGGGAGAAGGGATACGCAGTATTTT.

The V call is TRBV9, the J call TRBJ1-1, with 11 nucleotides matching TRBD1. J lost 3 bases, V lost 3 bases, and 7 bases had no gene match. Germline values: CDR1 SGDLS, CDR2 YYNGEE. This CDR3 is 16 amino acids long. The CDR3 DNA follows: TGTGCCAGCAGCGCGAAACCGGGACAGGGGGACACTGAAGCTTTCTTT. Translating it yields CASSAKPGQGDTEAFF.

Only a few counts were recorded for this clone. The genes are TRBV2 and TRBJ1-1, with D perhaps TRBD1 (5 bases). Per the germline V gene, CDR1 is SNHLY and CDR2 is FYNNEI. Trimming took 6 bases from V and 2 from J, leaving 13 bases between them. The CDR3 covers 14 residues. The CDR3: CASSVLQVNTEAFF. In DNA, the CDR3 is TGTGCCAGCAGCGTTTTACAGGTTAACACTGAAGCTTTCTTT.

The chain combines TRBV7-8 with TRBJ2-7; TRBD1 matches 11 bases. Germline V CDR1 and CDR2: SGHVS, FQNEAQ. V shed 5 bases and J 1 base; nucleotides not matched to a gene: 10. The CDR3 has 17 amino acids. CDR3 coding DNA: TGTGCCAGCAGCCGCGACGCGGGACAGGGGGTGTCCTACGAGCAGTACTTC. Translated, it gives CASSRDAGQGVSYEQYF.

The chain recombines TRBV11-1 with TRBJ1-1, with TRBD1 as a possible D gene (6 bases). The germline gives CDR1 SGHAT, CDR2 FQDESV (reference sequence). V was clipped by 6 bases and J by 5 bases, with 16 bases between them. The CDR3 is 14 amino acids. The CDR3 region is CASRLDRSQTEAFF. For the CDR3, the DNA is TGTGCCAGCAGACTAGACAGGTCACAGACTGAAGCTTTCTTT.

The DNA of the CDR3 is TGCGCCAGCAGCCGTGGGGGGGGGAATAATTCACCCCTCCACTTT. Translating it yields CASSRGGGNNSPLHF. V is TRBV4-1 and J is TRBJ1-6, with TRBD1 as a possible D gene (5 bases). The CDR3 is 15 residues long. V was trimmed by 4 bases and J by 5 bases, leaving 12 bases between them. Germline V gene data show CDR1 as MGHRA and CDR2 as YSYEKL.

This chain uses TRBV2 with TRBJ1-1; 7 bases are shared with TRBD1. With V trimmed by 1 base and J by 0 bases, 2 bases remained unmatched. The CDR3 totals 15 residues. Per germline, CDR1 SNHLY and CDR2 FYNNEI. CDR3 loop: CASSEEGALNTEAFF. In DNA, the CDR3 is TGTGCCAGCAGTGAAGAGGGGGCCTTGAACACTGAAGCTTTCTTT.

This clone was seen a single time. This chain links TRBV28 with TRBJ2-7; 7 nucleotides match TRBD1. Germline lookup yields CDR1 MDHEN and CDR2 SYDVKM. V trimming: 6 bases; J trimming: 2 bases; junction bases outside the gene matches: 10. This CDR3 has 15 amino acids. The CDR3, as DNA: TGTGCCAGCAGCCGAGGTGGGACAGAACCCTACGAGCAGTACTTC. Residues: CASSRGGTEPYEQYF.

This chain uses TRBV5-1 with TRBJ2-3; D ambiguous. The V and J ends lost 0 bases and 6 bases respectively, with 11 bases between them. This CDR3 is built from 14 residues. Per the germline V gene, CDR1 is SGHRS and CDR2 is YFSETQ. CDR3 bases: TGCGCCAGCAGCTTGGATTCCAGTTCGGATACGCAGTATTTT. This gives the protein CASSLDSSSDTQYF.

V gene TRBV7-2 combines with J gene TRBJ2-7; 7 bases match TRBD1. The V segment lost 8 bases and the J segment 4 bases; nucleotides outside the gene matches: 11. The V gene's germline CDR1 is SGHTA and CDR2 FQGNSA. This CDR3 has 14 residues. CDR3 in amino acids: CASSPGGGSYEQYF. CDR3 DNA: TGTGCCAGCTCCCCAGGGGGTGGCTCGTACGAGCAGTACTTC.

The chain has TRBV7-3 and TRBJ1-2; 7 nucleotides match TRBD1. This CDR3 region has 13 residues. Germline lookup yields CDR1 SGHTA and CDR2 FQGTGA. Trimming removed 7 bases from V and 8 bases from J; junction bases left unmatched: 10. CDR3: CASTVRQGGGYTF. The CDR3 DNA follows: TGTGCCAGCACCGTTAGACAGGGAGGCGGCTACACCTTC.

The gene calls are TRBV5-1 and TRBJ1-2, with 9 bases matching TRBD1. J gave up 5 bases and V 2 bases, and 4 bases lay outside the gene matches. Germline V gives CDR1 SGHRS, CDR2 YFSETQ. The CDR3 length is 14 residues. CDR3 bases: TGCGCCAGCAGCTTCGGACAGGGGCGTTATGGCTACACCTTC. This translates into CASSFGQGRYGYTF.

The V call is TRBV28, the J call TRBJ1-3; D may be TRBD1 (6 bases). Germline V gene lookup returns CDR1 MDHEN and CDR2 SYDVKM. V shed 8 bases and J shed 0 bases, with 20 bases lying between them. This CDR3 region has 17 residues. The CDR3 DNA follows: TGTGCCAGCCTCCGGACAGTGAGGCCGGCCTCTGGAAACACCATATATTTT. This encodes CASLRTVRPASGNTIYF. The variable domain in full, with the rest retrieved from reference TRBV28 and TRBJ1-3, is DVKVTQSSRYLVKRTGEKVFLECVQDMDHENMFWYRQDPGLGLRLIYFSYDVKMKEKGDIPEGYSVSREKKERFSLILESASTNQTSMYLCASLRTVRPASGNTIYFGEGSWLTVV.

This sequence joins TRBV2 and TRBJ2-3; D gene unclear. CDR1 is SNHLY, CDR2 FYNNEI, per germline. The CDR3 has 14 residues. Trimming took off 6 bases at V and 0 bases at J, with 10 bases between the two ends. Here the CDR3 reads CASSARASTDTQYF. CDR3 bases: TGTGCCAGCAGCGCGCGAGCTAGCACAGATACGCAGTATTTT.

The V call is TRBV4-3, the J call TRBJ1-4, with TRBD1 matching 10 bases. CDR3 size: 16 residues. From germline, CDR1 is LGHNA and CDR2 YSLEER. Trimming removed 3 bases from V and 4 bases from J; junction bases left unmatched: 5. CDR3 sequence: CASSQVDRGGNEKLFF. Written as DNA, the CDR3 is TGCGCCAGCAGCCAGGTGGACAGGGGGGGTAATGAAAAACTGTTTTTT.

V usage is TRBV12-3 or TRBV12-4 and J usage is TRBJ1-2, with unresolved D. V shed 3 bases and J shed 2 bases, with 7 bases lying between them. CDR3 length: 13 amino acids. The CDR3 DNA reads TGTGCCAGCAGTTTTGGCAGGAACTATGGCTACACCTTC. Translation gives CASSFGRNYGYTF.

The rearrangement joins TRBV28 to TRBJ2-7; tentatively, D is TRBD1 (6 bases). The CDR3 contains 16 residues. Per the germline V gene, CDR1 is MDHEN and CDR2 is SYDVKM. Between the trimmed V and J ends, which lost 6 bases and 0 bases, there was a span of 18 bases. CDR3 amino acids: CASSRLQGRSSYEQYF. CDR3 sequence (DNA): TGTGCCAGCAGCCGATTACAGGGACGAAGCTCCTACGAGCAGTACTTC.

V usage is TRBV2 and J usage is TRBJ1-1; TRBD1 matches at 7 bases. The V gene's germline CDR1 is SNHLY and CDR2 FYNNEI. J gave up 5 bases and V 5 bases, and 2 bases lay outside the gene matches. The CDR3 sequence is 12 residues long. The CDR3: CASSRGLTEAFF. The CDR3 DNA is TGTGCCAGCAGTAGGGGGCTGACTGAAGCTTTCTTT.

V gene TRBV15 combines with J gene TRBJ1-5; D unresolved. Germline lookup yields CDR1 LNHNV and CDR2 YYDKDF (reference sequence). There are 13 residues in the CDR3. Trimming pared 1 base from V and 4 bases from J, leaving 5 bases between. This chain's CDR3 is CATSRGGNQPQHF. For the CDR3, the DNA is TGTGCCACCAGCAGAGGAGGGAATCAGCCCCAGCATTTT.